Shown below are 13 T cell receptor beta chains from a single sample sequenced in a study of cytomegalovirus exposure and HLA in healthy donors. Using immunoSEQ multiplex PCR, the repertoire was profiled, and TCRdb retains in-frame clones only, with some absent. The sample consists of 150,000 to 200,000 clones, approximately 88% of them appearing once. The specimen was PBMCs. These receptors were collected from a man aged 25 to 40 in good health and CMV-seropositive.

The chain recombines TRBV2 with TRBJ1-4; 9 bases line up with TRBD1. In germline, CDR1 is SNHLY, CDR2 FYNNEI. The CDR3 spans 16 residues. With V trimmed by 6 bases and J by 7 bases, 12 bases remained unmatched. This CDR3 reads CASRTGQGGVVEKLFF. CDR3 nucleotides: TGTGCCAGCAGGACGGGACAGGGCGGGGTGGTTGAAAAACTGTTTTTT.

The chain couples TRBV7-9 to TRBJ2-3; no definite D call. Per the germline V gene, CDR1 is SEHNR and CDR2 is FQNEAQ (reference sequence). The CDR3 loop spans 13 amino acids. The germline V and J ends were trimmed by 5 bases and 5 bases, with 11 bases remaining between them. CDR3 nucleotide sequence: TGTGCCAGCAGCGCACCCTATCGAGATACGCAGTATTTT. Translated: CASSAPYRDTQYF.

The V and J genes are TRBV5-1 and TRBJ2-2; the D gene is possibly TRBD1 (6 bases). V lost 1 base, J lost 7 bases, and 11 bases lay in between. CDR1 is SGHRS and CDR2 is YFSETQ in the germline V gene. The CDR3 runs to 14 residues. CDR3 sequence: CASSLPQGGGELFF. CDR3 bases: TGCGCCAGCAGCTTGCCACAGGGCGGCGGGGAGCTGTTTTTT.

This clone has more than one count but fewer than ten. CDR3 region: CATTSGHEQFF. The CDR3 region has the DNA TGTGCCACCACTAGCGGACATGAGCAGTTCTTC. The chain uses TRBV7-2 and TRBJ2-1; TRBD2 aligns across 8 bases. The CDR3 runs to 11 residues. J lost 8 bases, V lost 10 bases, and 4 bases had no gene match. The germline V gene encodes CDR1 SGHTA and CDR2 FQGNSA.

The J gene is TRBJ2-1, the V gene TRBV2; D is unclear. Germline CDR1 SNHLY, CDR2 FYNNEI. CDR3 length: 14 amino acids. Trimming took 6 bases from V and 8 from J, leaving 17 bases between them. The CDR3 loop reads CASRKAERVYEQFF. As DNA, the CDR3 is TGTGCCAGCAGAAAGGCCGAGCGAGTGTATGAGCAGTTCTTC.

The V and J genes are TRBV2 and TRBJ2-7, with D maybe TRBD1 (6 bases). The CDR3 contains 12 residues. Deletions cut 3 bases from V and 5 bases from J, with 8 bases between. The germline V gene encodes CDR1 SNHLY and CDR2 FYNNEI. CDR3 in DNA: TGTGCCAGCAGTGACAGGGGAAACGAGCAGTACTTC. Residues: CASSDRGNEQYF.

This chain uses TRBV4-1 with TRBJ2-5, with 10 bases lining up with TRBD2. V gave up 2 bases and J gave up 1 base; unmatched junction bases: 4. The CDR3 spans 16 residues. CDR1 and CDR2 from the germline V gene are MGHRA and YSYEKL. CDR3 region: CASSQRASGGQETQYF. CDR3 nucleotides: TGCGCCAGCAGCCAAAGGGCTAGCGGGGGCCAAGAGACCCAGTACTTC.

The chain is built from TRBV6-5 and TRBJ2-5; 7 nucleotides agree with TRBD1. The CDR3 consists of 14 residues. Germline values: CDR1 MNHEY, CDR2 SVGAGI. Losses at the gene ends were 5 bases for V and 1 base for J; bases not matched to a gene: 4. In DNA form, the CDR3 reads TGTGCCAGCAGTCTCGAGGGGGCCCAAGAGACCCAGTACTTC. The encoded protein is CASSLEGAQETQYF.

This sequence joins TRBV7-6 and TRBJ2-1; 7 positions agree with TRBD1. Losses at the gene ends were 8 bases for V and 5 bases for J; bases not matched to a gene: 6. The CDR3 length is 13 residues. Germline CDR1 is SGHVS and CDR2 is FNYEAQ. In nucleotides, the CDR3 is TGTGCCAGCCCCGGGACAGATGACAATGAGCAGTTCTTC. Amino acids: CASPGTDDNEQFF.

The chain joins TRBV28 to TRBJ2-1; D is perhaps TRBD1 (6 bases). The CDR3 extends over 15 amino acids. Germline CDR1 and CDR2: MDHEN and SYDVKM. The V and J ends lost 5 bases and 5 bases respectively, with 16 bases between them. DNA for the CDR3: TGTGCCAGCAGTGCCCCCGGGACACGAAACAATGAGCAGTTCTTC. Its translation is CASSAPGTRNNEQFF.

The V and J genes are TRBV5-1 and TRBJ2-3; perhaps TRBD2 as D (6 bases). Trimming pared 1 base from V and 0 bases from J, leaving 9 bases between. Germline V gene sequence: CDR1 SGHRS, CDR2 YFSETQ. The length of the CDR3 is 15 residues. The CDR3 reads CASSLWGTSTDTQYF. CDR3 DNA: TGCGCCAGCAGCTTGTGGGGGACTAGCACAGATACGCAGTATTTT.

This chain links TRBV4-1 with TRBJ1-5, with 9 bases that match TRBD1. Germline V CDR1 and CDR2: MGHRA, YSYEKL. J lost 4 bases, V lost 0 bases, and 7 bases had no gene match. The CDR3 runs to 17 residues. CDR3 region: CASSQDRDRAGNQPQHF. In nucleotides, the CDR3 is TGCGCCAGCAGCCAAGATCGGGACAGGGCGGGTAATCAGCCCCAGCATTTT.

This chain joins TRBV5-4 and TRBJ2-3; 7 nucleotides line up with TRBD2. CDR1 SGHNT and CDR2 YYREEE come from the germline V gene (reference sequence). Germline trimming cut 5 bases from V and 6 bases from J; bases unmatched to any gene: 12. The CDR3 runs to 15 residues. CDR3 protein: CASSPPGGASDTQYF. CDR3 DNA sequence: TGTGCCAGCAGTCCCCCGGGGGGTGCTTCGGATACGCAGTATTTT.